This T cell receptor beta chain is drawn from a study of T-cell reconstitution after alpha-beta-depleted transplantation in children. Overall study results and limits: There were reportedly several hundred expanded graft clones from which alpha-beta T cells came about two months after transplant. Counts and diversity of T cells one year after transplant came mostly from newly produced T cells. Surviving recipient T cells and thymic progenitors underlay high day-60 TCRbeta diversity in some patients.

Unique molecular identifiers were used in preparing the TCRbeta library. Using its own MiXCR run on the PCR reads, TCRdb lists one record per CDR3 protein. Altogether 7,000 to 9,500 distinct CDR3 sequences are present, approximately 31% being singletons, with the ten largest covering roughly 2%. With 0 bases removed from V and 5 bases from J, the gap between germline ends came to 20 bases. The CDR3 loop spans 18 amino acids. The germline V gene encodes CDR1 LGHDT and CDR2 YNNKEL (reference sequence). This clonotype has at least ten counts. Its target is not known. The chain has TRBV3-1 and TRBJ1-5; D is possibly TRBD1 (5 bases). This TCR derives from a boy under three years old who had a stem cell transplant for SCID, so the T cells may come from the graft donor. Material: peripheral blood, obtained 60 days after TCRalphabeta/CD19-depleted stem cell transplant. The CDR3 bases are TGTGCCAGCAGCCAAGATCCTAAGGAGAGGGGCGGGCATCAGCCCCAGCATTTT. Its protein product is CASSQDPKERGGHQPQHF.